Below are 19 T cell receptor beta chains sequenced from a single sample in a study of shared clonotypes between healthy human individuals. Naive-designated CD8 cells lacked CD45RO, were positively enriched for CCR7, and omitted terminally differentiated effector memory CD45RA+ cells. Measured with immunoSEQ multiplex PCR; TCRdb has only the in-frame clones, and not every one. The profile shows about 650,000 clones, roughly 96% of them singletons. The sequenced sample consisted of naive CD8+ T cells sorted from blood. These receptors all stem from a woman aged 25 to 39 in good health.

The chain couples TRBV25-1 to TRBJ1-2; tentatively, D is TRBD1 (6 bases). Trimming left V 5 bases short and J 5 bases short, with 18 bases between. This CDR3 has 15 amino acids. Germline V gene sequence: CDR1 MGHDK, CDR2 SYGVNS. CDR3 sequence (DNA): TGTGCCAGCAGTCCAAAGGGAGGGGGGCGATATGGCTACACCTTC. Protein sequence: CASSPKGGGRYGYTF.

This chain joins TRBV28 and TRBJ2-1; maybe TRBD2 (5 bases). Germline V gene sequence: CDR1 MDHEN, CDR2 SYDVKM. This CDR3 region has 17 residues. V was trimmed by 0 bases and J by 1 base, leaving 13 bases between them. The CDR3 protein is CASSLWQREWSYNEQFF. The CDR3, as DNA: TGTGCCAGCAGTTTATGGCAGAGGGAGTGGTCCTACAATGAGCAGTTCTTC.

The rearrangement links TRBV28 to TRBJ2-5; TRBD1 matches at 11 bases. Germline V gene data show CDR1 as MDHEN and CDR2 as SYDVKM. The CDR3 consists of 15 residues. The V and J ends lost 5 bases and 4 bases, in that order; junction bases with no gene match: 6. The CDR3 nucleotides read TGTGCCAGCAGTCCCCCGGGACAGGGGGTAGAGACCCAGTACTTC. This codes for CASSPPGQGVETQYF.

This chain uses TRBV19 with TRBJ2-5; D tentatively reads TRBD1 or TRBD2 (5 bases each). The CDR3 contains 14 residues. CDR1 is LNHDA and CDR2 is SQIVND in the germline V gene (reference sequence). V was trimmed by 4 bases and J by 2 bases, leaving 11 bases between them. CDR3: CASSTGDRQETQYF. The CDR3 DNA follows: TGTGCCAGTAGTACCGGGGACCGGCAAGAGACCCAGTACTTC.

The chain couples TRBV25-1 to TRBJ1-2; D is unresolved. CDR1 is MGHDK, CDR2 SYGVNS, per germline. The CDR3 runs to 13 residues. V shed 6 bases and J shed 5 bases, with 13 bases lying between them. The CDR3 reads CASRAGLFYGYTF. The CDR3 DNA follows: TGTGCCAGCAGGGCAGGACTATTTTATGGCTACACCTTC.

This rearrangement joins TRBV5-1 to TRBJ2-5, with D unclear. The CDR3 runs 13 residues. In germline, CDR1 is SGHRS, CDR2 YFSETQ. Trimming pared 7 bases from V and 4 bases from J, leaving 14 bases between. The CDR3 reads CASAKIVGETQYF. The CDR3 nucleotides read TGCGCCAGCGCAAAGATTGTGGGAGAGACCCAGTACTTC.

The CDR3 nucleotides read TGTGCCAGCAGCCTCCTTGGTTTGGAGTGGGAGACCCAGTACTTC. Translation gives CASSLLGLEWETQYF. The chain links TRBV7-2 to TRBJ2-5; no firm D call. This CDR3 is 15 amino acids long. The germline V and J ends were trimmed by 5 bases and 5 bases, with 18 bases remaining between them. CDR1 and CDR2 (germline): SGHTA, FQGNSA.

This chain links TRBV4-1 with TRBJ2-1; the match to TRBD2 covers 9 bases. The CDR3 contains 15 residues. Looked up from germline, CDR1 is MGHRA and CDR2 is YSYEKL. Germline trimming cut 1 base from V and 2 bases from J; bases unmatched to any gene: 0. Here the CDR3 reads CASSQVAGAYNEQFF. CDR3 in DNA: TGCGCCAGCAGCCAAGTAGCGGGAGCCTACAATGAGCAGTTCTTC.

The J gene is TRBJ2-1, the V gene TRBV29-1, with D perhaps matching TRBD2 (5 bases). Trimming stripped 7 bases from V and 7 bases from J, with 17 bases between. Germline V gene data show CDR1 as SQVTM and CDR2 as ANQGSEA. CDR3 length: 13 amino acids. CDR3 sequence (DNA): TGCAGCGGCAGTACGTTCGGGGTAAATGAGCAGTTCTTC. This gives the protein CSGSTFGVNEQFF.

The chain uses TRBV27 and TRBJ2-3, with 16 bases aligning to TRBD2. Germline CDR1 is MNHEY and CDR2 is SMNVEV (reference sequence). Unmatched junction bases numbered 6, after V lost 5 bases and J lost 10 bases. The CDR3 sequence is 15 residues long. CDR3 in amino acids: CASSQGTSGRAAQYF. As DNA, the CDR3 is TGTGCCAGCAGTCAAGGGACTAGCGGGAGGGCCGCGCAGTATTTT.

This chain uses TRBV15 with TRBJ1-5; tentatively, D is TRBD1 (6 bases). Germline V lookup: CDR1 LNHNV, CDR2 YYDKDF (reference sequence). The CDR3 runs 16 residues. The germline V and J ends were trimmed by 0 bases and 2 bases, with 11 bases remaining between them. Written as DNA, the CDR3 is TGTGCCACCAGCAGAGATCTGGCAGGGGGCAATCAGCCCCAGCATTTT. Translating it yields CATSRDLAGGNQPQHF.

This chain connects TRBV5-6 to TRBJ1-3; 7 nucleotides align to TRBD1. The V gene end was trimmed by 1 base and the J gene end by 0 bases; junction bases not matched to a gene: 10. Germline loops: CDR1 SGHDT, CDR2 YYEEEE. The CDR3 totals 18 residues. The CDR3 reads CASSLRQGYIVSGNTIYF. DNA for the CDR3: TGTGCCAGCAGCTTGAGACAGGGATATATTGTCTCTGGAAACACCATATATTTT.

This CDR3 reads CASSSGPDLDNSPLHF. The CDR3, as DNA: TGTGCCAGCAGCTCCGGGCCAGACTTAGATAATTCACCCCTCCACTTT. V and J are TRBV7-9 and TRBJ1-6, with D uncertain. There are 16 residues in the CDR3. V was clipped by 4 bases and J by 5 bases, with 15 bases between them. Per the germline V gene, CDR1 is SEHNR and CDR2 is FQNEAQ (reference sequence).

This sequence joins TRBV2 and TRBJ2-1; D may be TRBD2 (5 bases). The germline CDR1 and CDR2 sequences are SNHLY and FYNNEI. V was trimmed by 4 bases and J by 4 bases, leaving 14 bases between them. The CDR3 has 15 residues. CDR3 protein: CASSANSGEYNEQFF. The CDR3 DNA is TGTGCCAGCAGTGCTAACAGCGGAGAATACAATGAGCAGTTCTTC. Together with reference TRBV2 and TRBJ2-1, the CDR3 gives the full variable domain: EPEVTQTPSHQVTQMGQEVILRCVPISNHLYFYWYRQILGQKVEFLVSFYNNEISEKSEIFDDQFSVERPDGSNFTLKIRSTKLEDSAMYFCASSANSGEYNEQFFGPGTRLTVL.

J is TRBJ2-3 and V is TRBV6-5, with a possible D match to TRBD2 (6 bases). This CDR3 has 15 residues. Germline assignment: CDR1 MNHEY and CDR2 SVGAGI. The V gene lost 2 bases and the J gene lost 3 bases, with 12 bases spanning the gap. The CDR3: CASSYTGSRTDTQYF. CDR3 in DNA: TGTGCCAGCAGTTACACCGGGAGCAGGACAGATACGCAGTATTTT.

V is TRBV7-9 and J is TRBJ2-2; D uncertain. Germline CDR1 SEHNR, CDR2 FQNEAQ (reference sequence). The CDR3 sequence is 14 residues long. V was clipped by 8 bases and J by 2 bases, with 12 bases between them. CDR3 nucleotide sequence: TGTGCCAGCGGGCAAAAGGTCAACACCGGGGAGCTGTTTTTT. Translating it yields CASGQKVNTGELFF.

This clone was seen only once. This chain links TRBV12-5 with TRBJ1-2; 7 nucleotides align to TRBD1. Germline V CDR1 and CDR2: LGHNT, FRNRAP. This CDR3 is built from 14 residues. V lost 6 bases, J lost 2 bases, and 6 bases stayed unmatched. CDR3 region: CASGPQGTNYGYTF. In DNA, the CDR3 is TGTGCTAGTGGCCCACAGGGGACAAACTATGGCTACACCTTC.

The chain uses TRBV10-3 and TRBJ2-7, with D perhaps matching TRBD1 or TRBD2 (5 bases each). This CDR3 region has 16 residues. CDR1 is ENHRY, CDR2 SYGVKD, per germline. Trimming removed 4 bases at V and 2 bases at J, with 18 bases between. The CDR3 loop reads CAISVEDTTRPYEQYF. CDR3 DNA sequence: TGTGCCATCAGTGTGGAGGACACAACTAGGCCCTACGAGCAGTACTTC.

J is TRBJ2-1 and V is TRBV11-2; 13 bases map to TRBD2. Germline-derived CDR1 and CDR2 are SGHAT and FQNNGV. The CDR3 contains 17 residues. The V gene end was trimmed by 8 bases and the J gene end by 6 bases; junction bases not matched to a gene: 13. The CDR3 bases are TGTGCCAGCTTAGGACTAGCGGGGGTGAGAGGGGGCAATGAGCAGTTCTTC. It is translated as CASLGLAGVRGGNEQFF.